This is a list of T cell receptor beta chains from one sample in a study of blood T cells in healthy people across ages. TCRdb itself ran the 5' RACE reads through MiXCR, one entry per CDR3 protein. This repertoire shows around 1,800,000 distinct CDR3 sequences, roughly two fifths found once; its top ten account for more than 20%. What was sequenced was blood. Receptors were obtained from a human donor in good health. CDR3s include the opening cysteine and the closing phenylalanine or tryptophan. The D gene is left open where the match is weak. Size tells how often a clone was seen (once, few, many) or the class of an expanded clone, and some rows leave it out.

v_call	j_call	d_call	clone_size	cdr3_nt	cdr3_aa
TRBV11-2	TRBJ1-1	TRBD1	NA	TGTGCCAGCAGCATCGACAGGGGGGACACTGAAGCTTTCTTT	CASSIDRGDTEAFF
TRBV7-2	TRBJ2-3	TRBD2	few	TGTGCCAGCAGCTATAGCGGGAGGCTTACAGATACGCAGTATTTT	CASSYSGRLTDTQYF
TRBV24-1	TRBJ2-3	TRBD1	NA	TGTGCCATCGCCGGACAGGGTAGCACAGATACGCAGTATTTT	CAIAGQGSTDTQYF
TRBV5-1	TRBJ1-1	NA	few	TGCGCCAGCAGCTTGGGCGACTTCCGTCCCTCGAACACTGAAGCTTTCTTT	CASSLGDFRPSNTEAFF
TRBV20-1	TRBJ2-5	NA	NA	TGCAGTGCCCGCGAACTCGACAGGCCTTCCCGGGGGACCCAGTACTTC	CSARELDRPSRGTQYF
TRBV4-2	TRBJ2-1	TRBD2	many	TGTGCCAGCAGCCAAGACCGAAGCGGGGGGGCCGATGAGCAGTTCTTC	CASSQDRSGGADEQFF
TRBV2	TRBJ1-2	TRBD1	few	TGTGCCAGAGAAGCAGGGGGAAGAGACTATGGCTACACCTTC	CAREAGGRDYGYTF
TRBV27	TRBJ1-2	NA	NA	TGTGCCAGCTCCTCGTCGGGCCTCCCGTGGGACTATGGCTACACCTTC	CASSSSGLPWDYGYTF
TRBV5-1	TRBJ2-3	NA	NA	TGCGCCAGCAGCTTGGCGCGGGGTGCCGGGGGTCCAGATACGCAGTATTTT	CASSLARGAGGPDTQYF
TRBV5-5	TRBJ2-5	NA	NA	TGTGCCAGCAGCTGGGGTCTGGGGCGTGGAGAGACCCAGTACTTC	CASSWGLGRGETQYF
TRBV18	TRBJ1-2	NA	few	TGTGCCAGCTCACCTAGTGTCAATCGGGGCTACACCTTC	CASSPSVNRGYTF
TRBV5-1	TRBJ2-1	TRBD2	few	TGCGCCAGCAGCTTGGATAGCGGGGGCCCGACTTACAATGAGCAGTTCTTC	CASSLDSGGPTYNEQFF
TRBV7-2	TRBJ1-1	NA	NA	TGTGCCAGCAGCACCATGCCGGGGGCTGGTGCTTTCTTT	CASSTMPGAGAFF
TRBV20-1	TRBJ2-5	NA	NA	TGCAGTGCTAGCCCCTCGCCGGACAGAAGGCAGTACTTC	CSASPSPDRRQYF
TRBV20-1	TRBJ2-5	TRBD2	few	TGCAGGCCTAGCGGGGGTAGTGGGGAGACCCAGTACTTC	CRPSGGSGETQYF
TRBV7-8	TRBJ2-3	NA	NA	TGTGCCAGCAGCGTTAACAGGGATTCAAATACGCAGTATTTT	CASSVNRDSNTQYF
TRBV5-1	TRBJ1-1	NA	NA	TGCGCCAGCAGCTCGGGATTGACAGCGAACACTGAAGCTTTCTTT	CASSSGLTANTEAFF
TRBV4-3	TRBJ2-6	NA	NA	TGCGCCAGCAGCCAAGCAGCGACAGGATACTCTGGGGCCAACGTCCTGACTTTC	CASSQAATGYSGANVLTF
TRBV6-5	TRBJ2-2	NA	few	TGTGCCAGCAGTGGGACCTATCGCATCGGGGAGCTGTTTTTT	CASSGTYRIGELFF
TRBV2	TRBJ2-5	TRBD1	NA	TGTGCCAGCAGTGCGGACAGGGCTCCAGAGACCCAGTACTTC	CASSADRAPETQYF
TRBV29-1	TRBJ2-5	TRBD1	NA	TGCAGCGTTGGGGGATGGACCGCGGCCCGGGACAGGGACCCAGAGACCCAGTACTTC	CSVGGWTAARDRDPETQYF
TRBV7-9	TRBJ1-2	NA	NA	TGTGCCAGCAGCGCACAGCCGTTGAACTATGGCTACACCTTC	CASSAQPLNYGYTF
TRBV6-6	TRBJ2-3	NA	few	TGTGCCAGCAGTTCCCGTGGGGGCCGGTACACAGATACGCAGTATTTT	CASSSRGGRYTDTQYF
TRBV19	TRBJ2-4	TRBD1	NA	TGTGCCAGTAGTATAAAGGGGGCCATAGCCAAAAACATTCAGTACTTC	CASSIKGAIAKNIQYF
TRBV9	TRBJ1-5	NA	NA	TGTGCCAGCAGCGTAGTCGGGACGGGGGTGAATCAGCCCCAGCATTTT	CASSVVGTGVNQPQHF
TRBV30	TRBJ2-7	NA	NA	TGTGCCTGGAGTGTGACAGGCTTGGAGCAGTACTTC	CAWSVTGLEQYF